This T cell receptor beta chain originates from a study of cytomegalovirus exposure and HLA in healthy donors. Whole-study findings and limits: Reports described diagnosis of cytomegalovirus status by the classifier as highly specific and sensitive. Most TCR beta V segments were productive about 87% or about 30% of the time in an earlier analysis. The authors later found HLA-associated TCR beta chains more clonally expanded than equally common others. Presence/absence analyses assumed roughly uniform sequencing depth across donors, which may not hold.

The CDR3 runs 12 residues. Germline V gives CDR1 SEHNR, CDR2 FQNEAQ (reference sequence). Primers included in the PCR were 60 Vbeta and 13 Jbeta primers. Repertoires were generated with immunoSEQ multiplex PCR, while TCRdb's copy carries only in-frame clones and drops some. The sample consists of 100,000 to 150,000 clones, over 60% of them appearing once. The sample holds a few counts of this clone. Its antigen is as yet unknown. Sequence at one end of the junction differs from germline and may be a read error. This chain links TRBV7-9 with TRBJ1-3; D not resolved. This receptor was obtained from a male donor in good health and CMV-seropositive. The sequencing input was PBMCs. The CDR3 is CSSSLGSDTIYF. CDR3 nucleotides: TGTTCCAGCAGCTTAGGGTCGGACACCATATATTTT.